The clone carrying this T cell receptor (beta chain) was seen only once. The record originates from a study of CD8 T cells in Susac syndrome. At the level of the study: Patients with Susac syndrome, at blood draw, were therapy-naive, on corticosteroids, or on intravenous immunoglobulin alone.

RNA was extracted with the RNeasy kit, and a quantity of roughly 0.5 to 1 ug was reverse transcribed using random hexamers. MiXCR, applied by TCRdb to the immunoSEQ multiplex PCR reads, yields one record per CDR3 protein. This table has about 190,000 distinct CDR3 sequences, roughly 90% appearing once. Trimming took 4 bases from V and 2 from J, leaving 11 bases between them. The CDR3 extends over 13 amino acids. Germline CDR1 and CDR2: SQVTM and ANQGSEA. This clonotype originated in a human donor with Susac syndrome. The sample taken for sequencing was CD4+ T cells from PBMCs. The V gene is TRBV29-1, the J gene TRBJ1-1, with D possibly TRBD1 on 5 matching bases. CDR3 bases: TGCAGCGTTGTTAGGGGACTTAACACTGAAGCTTTCTTT. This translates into CSVVRGLNTEAFF.